Below, one T cell receptor (beta chain) is given with its context. This specimen comes from a study of identical twins. With 0 bases clipped from V and 5 bases from J, the junction kept 6 bases outside the gene matches. This CDR3 region has 15 residues. The germline CDR1 and CDR2 sequences are SGDLS and YYNGEE. TCRdb reanalysed the 5' RACE reads using MiXCR and keeps one entry per CDR3 protein. The data contain some 1,700,000 distinct CDR3 sequences, less than 35% of them singletons. Sequencing was performed on cord blood. The sequence derives from a newborn girl in good health. V gene TRBV9 combines with J gene TRBJ2-3; 7 bases agree with TRBD1. CDR3 amino acids: CASSVEGQPQDTQYF. The CDR3 coding sequence is TGTGCCAGCAGCGTAGAGGGACAGCCCCAAGATACGCAGTATTTT.